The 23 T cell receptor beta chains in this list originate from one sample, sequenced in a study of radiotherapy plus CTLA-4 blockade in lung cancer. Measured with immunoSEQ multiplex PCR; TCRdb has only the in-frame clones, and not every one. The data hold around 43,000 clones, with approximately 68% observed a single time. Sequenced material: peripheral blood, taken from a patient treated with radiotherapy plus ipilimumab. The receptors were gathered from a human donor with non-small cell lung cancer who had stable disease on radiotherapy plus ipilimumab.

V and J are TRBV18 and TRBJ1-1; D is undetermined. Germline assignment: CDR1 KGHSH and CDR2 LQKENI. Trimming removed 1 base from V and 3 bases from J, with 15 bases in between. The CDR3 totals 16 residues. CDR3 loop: CASSPQRSQLHTEAFF. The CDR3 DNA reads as TGTGCCAGCTCACCACAACGTAGCCAGCTACACACTGAAGCTTTCTTT.

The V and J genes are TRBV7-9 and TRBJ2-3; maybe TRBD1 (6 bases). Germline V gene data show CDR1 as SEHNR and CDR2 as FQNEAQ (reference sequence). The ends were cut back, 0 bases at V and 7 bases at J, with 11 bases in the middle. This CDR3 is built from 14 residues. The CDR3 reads CASSLATGLNTQYF. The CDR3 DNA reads TGTGCCAGCAGCTTAGCTACAGGGTTGAATACGCAGTATTTT.

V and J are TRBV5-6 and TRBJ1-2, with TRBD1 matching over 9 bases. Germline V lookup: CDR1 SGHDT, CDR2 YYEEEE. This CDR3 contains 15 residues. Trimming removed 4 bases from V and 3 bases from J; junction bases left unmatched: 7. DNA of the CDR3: TGTGCCAGCAGCCCCCCGGGACAGGGTTACTATGGCTACACCTTC. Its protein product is CASSPPGQGYYGYTF. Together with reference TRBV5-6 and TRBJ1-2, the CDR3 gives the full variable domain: DAGVTQSPTHLIKTRGQQVTLRCSPKSGHDTVSWYQQALGQGPQFIFQYYEEEERQRGNFPDRFSGHQFPNYSSELNVNALLLGDSALYLCASSPPGQGYYGYTFGSGTRLTVV.

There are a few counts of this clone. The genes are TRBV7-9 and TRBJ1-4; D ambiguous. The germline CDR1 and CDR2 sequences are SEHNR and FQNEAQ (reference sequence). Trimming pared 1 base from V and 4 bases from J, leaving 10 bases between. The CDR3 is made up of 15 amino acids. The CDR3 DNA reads TGTGCCAGCAGCTTAGACATACACATTAATGAAAAACTGTTTTTT. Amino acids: CASSLDIHINEKLFF.

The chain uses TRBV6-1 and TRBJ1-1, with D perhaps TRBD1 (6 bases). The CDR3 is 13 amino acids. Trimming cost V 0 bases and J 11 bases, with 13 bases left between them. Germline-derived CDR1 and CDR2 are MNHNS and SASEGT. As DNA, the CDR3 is TGTGCCAGCAGTGAAGCTTCAGGGGCGACGGCTTTCTTT. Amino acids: CASSEASGATAFF.

The CDR3 sequence: CASSRALNYGYTF. CDR3 nucleotides: TGTGCCAGCAGCCGAGCCTTGAACTATGGCTACACCTTC. The chain joins TRBV14 to TRBJ1-2, with no clear D. Trimming stripped 4 bases from V and 2 bases from J, with 8 bases between. CDR3 length: 13 amino acids. Germline CDR1 SGHDN, CDR2 FVKESK.

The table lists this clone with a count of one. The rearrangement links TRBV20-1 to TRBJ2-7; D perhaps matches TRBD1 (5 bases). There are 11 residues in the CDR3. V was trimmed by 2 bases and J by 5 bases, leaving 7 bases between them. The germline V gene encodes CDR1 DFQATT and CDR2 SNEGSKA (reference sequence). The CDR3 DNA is TGCAGTGCTAGACCAGGGAACGAGCAGTACTTC. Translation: CSARPGNEQYF.

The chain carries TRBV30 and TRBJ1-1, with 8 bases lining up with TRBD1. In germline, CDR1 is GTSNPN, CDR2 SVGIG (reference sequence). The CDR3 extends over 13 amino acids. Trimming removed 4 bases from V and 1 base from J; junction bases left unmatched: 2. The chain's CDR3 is CAWTGGENTEAFF. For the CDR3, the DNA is TGTGCCTGGACAGGGGGCGAGAACACTGAAGCTTTCTTT. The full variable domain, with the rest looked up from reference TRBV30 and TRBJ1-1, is SQTIHQWPATLVQPVGSPLSLECTVEGTSNPNLYWYRQAAGRGLQLLFYSVGIGQISSEVPQNLSASRPQDRQFILSSKKLLLSDSGFYLCAWTGGENTEAFFGQGTRLTVV.

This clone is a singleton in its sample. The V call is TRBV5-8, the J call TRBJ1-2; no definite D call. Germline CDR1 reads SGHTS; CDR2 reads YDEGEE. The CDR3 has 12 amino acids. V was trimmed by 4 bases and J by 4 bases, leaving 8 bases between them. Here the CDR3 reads CASSTTIYGYTF. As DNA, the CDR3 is TGTGCCAGCAGCACGACAATCTATGGCTACACCTTC.

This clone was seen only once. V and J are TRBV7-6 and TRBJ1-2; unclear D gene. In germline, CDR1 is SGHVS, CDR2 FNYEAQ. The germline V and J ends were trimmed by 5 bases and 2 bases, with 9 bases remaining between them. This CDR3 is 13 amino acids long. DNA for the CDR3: TGTGCCAGCAGCCCCGGACTGAACTATGGCTACACCTTC. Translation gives CASSPGLNYGYTF.

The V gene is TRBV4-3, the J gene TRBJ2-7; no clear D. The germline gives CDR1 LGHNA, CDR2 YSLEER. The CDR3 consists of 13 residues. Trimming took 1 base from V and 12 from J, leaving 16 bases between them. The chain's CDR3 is CASSQGYVEILYF. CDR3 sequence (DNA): TGCGCCAGCAGCCAAGGATATGTAGAGATCCTGTACTTC.

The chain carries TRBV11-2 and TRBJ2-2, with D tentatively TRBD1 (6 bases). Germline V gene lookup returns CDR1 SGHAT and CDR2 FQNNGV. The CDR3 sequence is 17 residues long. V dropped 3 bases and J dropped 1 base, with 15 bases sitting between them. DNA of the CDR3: TGTGCCAGCAGCTTCCGTGTTTTCAGGGGGAACACCGGGGAGCTGTTTTTT. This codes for CASSFRVFRGNTGELFF.

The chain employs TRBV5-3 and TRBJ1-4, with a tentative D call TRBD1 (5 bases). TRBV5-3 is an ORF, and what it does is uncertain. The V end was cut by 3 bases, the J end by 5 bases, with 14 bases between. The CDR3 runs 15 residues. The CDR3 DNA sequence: TGTGCCAGAAGCTCGACAGCCTTATCGAATGAAAAACTGTTTTTT. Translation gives CARSSTALSNEKLFF.

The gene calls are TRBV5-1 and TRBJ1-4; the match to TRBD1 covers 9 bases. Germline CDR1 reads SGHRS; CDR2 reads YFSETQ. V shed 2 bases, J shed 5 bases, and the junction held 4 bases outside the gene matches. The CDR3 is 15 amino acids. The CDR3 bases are TGCGCCAGCAGCTTTACAGGGGGCCGAAATGAAAAACTGTTTTTT. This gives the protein CASSFTGGRNEKLFF.

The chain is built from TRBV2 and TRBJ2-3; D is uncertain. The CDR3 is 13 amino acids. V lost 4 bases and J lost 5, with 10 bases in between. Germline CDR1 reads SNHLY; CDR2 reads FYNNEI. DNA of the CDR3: TGTGCCAGCAGTGGGTCAAGGAGAGATACGCAGTATTTT. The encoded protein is CASSGSRRDTQYF.

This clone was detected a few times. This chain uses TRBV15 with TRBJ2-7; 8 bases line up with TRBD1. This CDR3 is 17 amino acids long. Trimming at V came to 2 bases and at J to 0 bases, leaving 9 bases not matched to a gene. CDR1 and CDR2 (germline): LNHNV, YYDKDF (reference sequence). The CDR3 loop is CATSRFPGDRSSYEQYF. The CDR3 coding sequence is TGTGCCACCAGCAGATTTCCTGGGGACAGGTCCTCCTACGAGCAGTACTTC.

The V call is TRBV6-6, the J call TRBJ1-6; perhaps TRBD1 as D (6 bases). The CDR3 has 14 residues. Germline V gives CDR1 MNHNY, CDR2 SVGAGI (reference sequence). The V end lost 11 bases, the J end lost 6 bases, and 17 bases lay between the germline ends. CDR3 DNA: TGTGCCGGCCAGGGGCCTAATGGTAATTCACCCCTCCACTTT. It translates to CAGQGPNGNSPLHF.

The CDR3 bases are TGTGCCAGCAGATACGGTGGTTACAATGAGCAGTTCTTC. It codes for CASRYGGYNEQFF. This chain connects TRBV6-1 to TRBJ2-1, with unresolved D. Per the germline V gene, CDR1 is MNHNS and CDR2 is SASEGT. The CDR3 is made up of 13 amino acids. Trimming removed 6 bases from V and 4 bases from J, with 10 bases in between.

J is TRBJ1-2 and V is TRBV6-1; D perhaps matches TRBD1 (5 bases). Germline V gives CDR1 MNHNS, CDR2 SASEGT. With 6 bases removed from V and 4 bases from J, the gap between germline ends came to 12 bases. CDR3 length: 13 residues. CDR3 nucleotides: TGTGCCAGCAGGAATACAGGAGCCTATGGCTACACCTTC. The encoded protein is CASRNTGAYGYTF.

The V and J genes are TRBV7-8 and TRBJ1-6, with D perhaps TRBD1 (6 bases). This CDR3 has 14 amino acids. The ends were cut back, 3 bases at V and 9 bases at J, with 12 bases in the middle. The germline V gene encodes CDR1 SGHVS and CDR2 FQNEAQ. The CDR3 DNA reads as TGTGCCAGCAGCTTGACAGGATCCGGTTCACCCCTCCACTTT. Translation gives CASSLTGSGSPLHF.

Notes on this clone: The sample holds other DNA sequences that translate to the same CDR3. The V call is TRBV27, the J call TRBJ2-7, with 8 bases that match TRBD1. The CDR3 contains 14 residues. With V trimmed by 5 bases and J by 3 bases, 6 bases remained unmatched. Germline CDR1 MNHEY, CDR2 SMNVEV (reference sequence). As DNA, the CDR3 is TGTGCCAGCAGTCCGTCACAGGGGGGCTACGAGCAGTACTTC. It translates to CASSPSQGGYEQYF.

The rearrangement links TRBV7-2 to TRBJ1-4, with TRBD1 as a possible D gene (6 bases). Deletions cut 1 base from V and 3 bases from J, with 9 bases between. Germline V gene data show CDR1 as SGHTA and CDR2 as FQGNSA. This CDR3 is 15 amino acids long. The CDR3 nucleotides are TGTGCCAGCAGCTTAGGATACAGGGCTAATGAAAAACTGTTTTTT. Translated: CASSLGYRANEKLFF.

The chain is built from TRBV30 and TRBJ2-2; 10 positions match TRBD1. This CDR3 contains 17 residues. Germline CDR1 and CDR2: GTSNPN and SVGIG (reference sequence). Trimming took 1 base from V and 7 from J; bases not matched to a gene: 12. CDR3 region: CAWSDPVDRGEFGELFF. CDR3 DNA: TGTGCCTGGAGTGACCCCGTGGACAGGGGGGAGTTCGGGGAGCTGTTTTTT.